These 20 T cell receptor beta chains were all obtained from the same sample, sequenced in a study of blood T cell repertoires in COVID-19. Sequencing was performed with immunoSEQ multiplex PCR; in TCRdb, only in-frame clones are kept and a portion is missing. The repertoire holds about 220,000 clones, with roughly 80% as singletons. The sample was PBMCs or T cells enriched from blood (not recorded which). The source of these receptors is a woman in her thirties or forties who had been exposed to COVID-19.

This chain connects TRBV5-1 to TRBJ1-2; 7 bases are a match to TRBD1. CDR3 size: 16 residues. CDR1 is SGHRS, CDR2 YFSETQ, per germline. V shed 2 bases and J 1 base; nucleotides not matched to a gene: 8. The CDR3 spells CASSLRPGTDNYGYTF. The CDR3 DNA sequence: TGCGCCAGCAGCTTAAGACCCGGGACAGATAACTATGGCTACACCTTC.

The V gene is TRBV6-5, the J gene TRBJ1-5; 7 bases are a match to TRBD1. Germline CDR1 is MNHEY and CDR2 is SVGAGI. J gave up 3 bases and V 3 bases, and 8 bases lay outside the gene matches. This CDR3 comprises 16 residues. CDR3 sequence reads: CASSYRATGSNQPQHF. The CDR3 coding sequence is TGTGCCAGCAGTTATAGGGCGACAGGGTCCAATCAGCCCCAGCATTTT.

The J gene is TRBJ2-1, the V gene TRBV11-2; D not resolved. Trimming stripped 8 bases from V and 0 bases from J, with 8 bases between. Per germline, CDR1 SGHAT and CDR2 FQNNGV. The CDR3 spans 13 residues. The CDR3 region has the DNA TGTGCCAGCGTGTTTAGCTCCTACAATGAGCAGTTCTTC. Protein sequence: CASVFSSYNEQFF.

J is TRBJ1-2 and V is TRBV28; 7 bases are a match to TRBD1. The V gene's germline CDR1 is MDHEN and CDR2 SYDVKM. J gave up 6 bases and V 6 bases, and 10 bases lay outside the gene matches. There are 14 residues in the CDR3. CDR3 sequence reads: CASRTGAPLDGYTF. In DNA form, the CDR3 reads TGTGCCAGCAGAACAGGGGCCCCTCTGGATGGCTACACCTTC.

The chain links TRBV19 to TRBJ1-2; no reliable D call. Trimming removed 10 bases from V and 0 bases from J, with 15 bases in between. CDR3 length equals 14 residues. Germline CDR1 reads LNHDA; CDR2 reads SQIVND (reference sequence). CDR3: CATFGRPPNYGYTF. CDR3 nucleotide sequence: TGTGCCACCTTTGGCAGGCCGCCTAACTATGGCTACACCTTC.

Note on this clone: The same CDR3 also results from other DNA sequences found in this sample. This chain uses TRBV11-2 with TRBJ2-5; TRBD1 aligns across 8 bases. Germline V gene lookup returns CDR1 SGHAT and CDR2 FQNNGV. The V and J ends lost 3 bases and 4 bases, in that order; junction bases with no gene match: 1. This CDR3 has 13 amino acids. CDR3 residues: CASSFGQGETQYF. The CDR3 DNA reads TGTGCCAGCAGCTTCGGACAGGGAGAGACCCAGTACTTC.

V gene TRBV27 combines with J gene TRBJ1-6; TRBD1 aligns across 8 bases. Germline V gene data show CDR1 as MNHEY and CDR2 as SMNVEV (reference sequence). The CDR3 is 14 amino acids. V was pared by 6 bases and J by 9 bases, with 7 bases of the junction left unmatched. The CDR3, as DNA: TGTGCCAGCAGATCCACAGGGGGAGGTTCACCCCTCCACTTT. It specifies CASRSTGGGSPLHF.

The chain joins TRBV10-1 to TRBJ1-5, with 7 bases fitting TRBD1. The V segment lost 6 bases and the J segment 0 bases; nucleotides outside the gene matches: 11. Germline CDR1 WNHNN, CDR2 SYGVQD (reference sequence). The CDR3 contains 17 residues. CDR3 nucleotides: TGCGCCAGCAGCCCTCGACAGGGAGGCCCTAGCAATCAGCCCCAGCATTTT. Translating it yields CASSPRQGGPSNQPQHF.

The J gene is TRBJ2-2, the V gene TRBV5-1; TRBD1 is a possible D gene (6 bases). The germline V and J ends were trimmed by 4 bases and 7 bases, with 11 bases remaining between them. This CDR3 comprises 13 residues. Germline loops: CDR1 SGHRS, CDR2 YFSETQ. The CDR3 is CASSPQGNGELFF. CDR3 bases: TGCGCCAGCAGCCCCCAGGGGAACGGGGAGCTGTTTTTT.

This clone was counted at least ten times. The genes are TRBV6-5 and TRBJ2-2; TRBD1 matches 7 bases. The CDR3 loop spans 15 amino acids. Germline trimming cut 0 bases from V and 8 bases from J; bases unmatched to any gene: 6. Germline CDR1 is MNHEY and CDR2 is SVGAGI. CDR3: CASSYSTGVGGELFF. The CDR3 DNA follows: TGTGCCAGCAGTTACTCCACAGGGGTAGGGGGGGAGCTGTTTTTT.

J is TRBJ1-2 and V is TRBV30; D is unclear. CDR1 and CDR2 (germline): GTSNPN, SVGIG (reference sequence). The CDR3 extends over 15 amino acids. Trimming stripped 2 bases from V and 10 bases from J, with 23 bases between. CDR3 nucleotide sequence: TGTGCCTGGAGTTTGATACCGGGAACATCGGGTTCCTACACCTTC. Amino acid sequence: CAWSLIPGTSGSYTF.

The chain is built from TRBV18 and TRBJ1-2; tentatively, D is TRBD1 (6 bases). This CDR3 has 17 residues. V dropped 3 bases and J dropped 2 bases, with 19 bases sitting between them. Germline CDR1 reads KGHSH; CDR2 reads LQKENI. In DNA form, the CDR3 reads TGTGCCAGCTCACCCGGTTTCCTACAGGGTGAGAACTATGGCTACACCTTC. This sequence encodes CASSPGFLQGENYGYTF. Full variable domain (outside the CDR3, taken from reference TRBV18 and TRBJ1-2): NAGVMQNPRHLVRRRGQEARLRCSPMKGHSHVYWYRQLPEEGLKFMVYLQKENIIDESGMPKERFSAEFPKEGPSILRIQQVVRGDSAAYFCASSPGFLQGENYGYTFGSGTRLTVV.

This sequence joins TRBV10-3 and TRBJ1-5; D gene ambiguous. The germline CDR1 and CDR2 sequences are ENHRY and SYGVKD. The V and J ends lost 9 bases and 0 bases respectively, with 15 bases between them. The CDR3 length is 15 residues. The CDR3 loop is CAISRSQDSNQPQHF. The CDR3 nucleotides read TGTGCCATAAGTAGGTCTCAGGATAGCAATCAGCCCCAGCATTTT.

The V and J genes are TRBV5-1 and TRBJ2-3, with 7 nucleotides matching TRBD1. The CDR3 is 14 amino acids. With V trimmed by 2 bases and J by 6 bases, 6 bases remained unmatched. The germline CDR1 and CDR2 sequences are SGHRS and YFSETQ. The CDR3: CASSFGTVGDTQYF. CDR3 nucleotides: TGCGCCAGCAGCTTCGGGACAGTGGGGGATACGCAGTATTTT.

V is TRBV9 and J is TRBJ1-1; 10 bases are shared with TRBD1. CDR1 is SGDLS and CDR2 is YYNGEE in the germline V gene. V shed 1 base, J shed 10 bases, and the junction held 4 bases outside the gene matches. This CDR3 contains 13 residues. This CDR3 is CASSVWDRGLAFF. In nucleotides, the CDR3 is TGTGCCAGCAGCGTATGGGACAGGGGCTTAGCTTTCTTT.

V usage is TRBV5-4 and J usage is TRBJ2-2, with TRBD2 matching over 12 bases. Germline V gene lookup returns CDR1 SGHNT and CDR2 YYREEE (reference sequence). V lost 4 bases to trimming and J lost 7 bases; unmatched junction nucleotides: 8. There are 16 residues in the CDR3. The CDR3 nucleotides are TGTGCCAGCAGCGGGAGGACTAGCGGGGCTGGCGGGGAGCTGTTTTTT. Translating it yields CASSGRTSGAGGELFF.

This chain uses TRBV12-3 or TRBV12-4 with TRBJ1-5, with D maybe TRBD1 (5 bases). There are 13 residues in the CDR3. V was clipped by 11 bases and J by 6 bases, with 17 bases between them. The CDR3 DNA reads as TGTGCCGGGGCAGCGGGGGGTAGTCAGCCCCAGCATTTT. This encodes CAGAAGGSQPQHF.

The J gene is TRBJ2-7, the V gene TRBV28; a weak D match, TRBD2 (6 bases). The CDR3 loop spans 14 amino acids. The germline V gene has CDR1 MDHEN and CDR2 SYDVKM. V lost 7 bases and J 2 bases, leaving 15 bases between the germline ends. The CDR3 loop is CASIHGTRAYEQYF. The CDR3 coding sequence is TGTGCCAGCATCCACGGGACTCGTGCCTACGAGCAGTACTTC.

This clone came up once. V is TRBV28 and J is TRBJ1-2; D gene uncertain. Trimming shortened V by 3 bases and J by 4 bases, and 15 bases separated the two germline ends. This CDR3 spans 15 amino acids. Germline values: CDR1 MDHEN, CDR2 SYDVKM. The CDR3 DNA reads TGTGCCAGCAGTTTTTCCGACACTCGTGGCTATGGCTACACCTTC. Its protein is CASSFSDTRGYGYTF.

The rearrangement uses TRBV28 and TRBJ2-2; 9 bases fit TRBD2. Germline loops: CDR1 MDHEN, CDR2 SYDVKM. The CDR3 extends over 14 amino acids. V dropped 11 bases and J dropped 3; count of bases not matched to a gene: 7. CDR3 DNA: TGTGCCCGCGGGGGGGGCGGATACACCGGGGAGCTGTTTTTT. It encodes CARGGGGYTGELFF.